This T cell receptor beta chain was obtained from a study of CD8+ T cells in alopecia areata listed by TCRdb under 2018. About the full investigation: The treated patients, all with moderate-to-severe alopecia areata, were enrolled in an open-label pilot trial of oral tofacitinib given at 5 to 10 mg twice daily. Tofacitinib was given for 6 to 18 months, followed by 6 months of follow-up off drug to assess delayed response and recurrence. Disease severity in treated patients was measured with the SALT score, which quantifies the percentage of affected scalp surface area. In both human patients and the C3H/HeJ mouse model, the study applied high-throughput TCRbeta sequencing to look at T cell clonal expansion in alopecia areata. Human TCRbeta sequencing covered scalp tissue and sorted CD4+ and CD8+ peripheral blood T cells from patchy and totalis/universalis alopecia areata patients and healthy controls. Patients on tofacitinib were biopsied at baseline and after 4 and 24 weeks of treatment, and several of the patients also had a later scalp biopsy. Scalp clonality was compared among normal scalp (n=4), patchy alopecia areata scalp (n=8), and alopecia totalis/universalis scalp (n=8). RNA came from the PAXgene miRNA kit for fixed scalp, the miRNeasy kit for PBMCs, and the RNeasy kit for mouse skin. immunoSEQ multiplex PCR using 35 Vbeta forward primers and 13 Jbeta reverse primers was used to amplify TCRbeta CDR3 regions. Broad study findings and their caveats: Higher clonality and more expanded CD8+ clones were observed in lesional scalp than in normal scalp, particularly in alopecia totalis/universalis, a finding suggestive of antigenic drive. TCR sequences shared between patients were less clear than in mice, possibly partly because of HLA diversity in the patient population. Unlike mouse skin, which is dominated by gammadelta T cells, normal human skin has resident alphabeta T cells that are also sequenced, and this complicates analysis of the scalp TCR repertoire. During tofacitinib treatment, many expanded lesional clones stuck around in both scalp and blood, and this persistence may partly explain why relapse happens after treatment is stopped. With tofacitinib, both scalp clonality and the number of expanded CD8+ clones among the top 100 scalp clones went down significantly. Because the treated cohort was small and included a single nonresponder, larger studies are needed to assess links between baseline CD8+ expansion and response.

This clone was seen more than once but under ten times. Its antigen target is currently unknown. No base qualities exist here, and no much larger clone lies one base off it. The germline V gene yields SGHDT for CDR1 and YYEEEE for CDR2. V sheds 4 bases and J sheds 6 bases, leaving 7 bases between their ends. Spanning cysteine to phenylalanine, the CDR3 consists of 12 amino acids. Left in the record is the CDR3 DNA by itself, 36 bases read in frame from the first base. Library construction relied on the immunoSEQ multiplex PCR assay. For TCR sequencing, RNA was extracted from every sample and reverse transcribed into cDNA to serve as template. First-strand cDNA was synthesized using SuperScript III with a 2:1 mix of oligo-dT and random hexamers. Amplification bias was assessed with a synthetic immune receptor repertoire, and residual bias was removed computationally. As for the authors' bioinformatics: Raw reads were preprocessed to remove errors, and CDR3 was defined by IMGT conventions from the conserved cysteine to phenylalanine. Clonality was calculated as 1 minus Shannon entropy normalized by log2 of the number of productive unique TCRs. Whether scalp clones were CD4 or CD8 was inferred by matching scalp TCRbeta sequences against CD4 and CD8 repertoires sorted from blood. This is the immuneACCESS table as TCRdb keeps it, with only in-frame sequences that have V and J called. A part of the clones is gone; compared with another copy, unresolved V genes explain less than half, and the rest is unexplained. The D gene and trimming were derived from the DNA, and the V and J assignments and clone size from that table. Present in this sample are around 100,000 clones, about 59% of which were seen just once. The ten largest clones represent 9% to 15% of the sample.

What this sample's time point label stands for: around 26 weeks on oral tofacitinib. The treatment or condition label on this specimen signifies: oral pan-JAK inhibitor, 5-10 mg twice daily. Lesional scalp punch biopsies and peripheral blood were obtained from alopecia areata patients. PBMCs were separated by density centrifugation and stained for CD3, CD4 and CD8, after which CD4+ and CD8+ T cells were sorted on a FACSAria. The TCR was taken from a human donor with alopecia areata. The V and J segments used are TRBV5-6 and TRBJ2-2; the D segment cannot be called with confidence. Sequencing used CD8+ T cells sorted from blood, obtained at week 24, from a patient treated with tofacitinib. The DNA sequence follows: TGTGCCAGCAGCGTTCAGTCCGGGGAGCTGTTTTTT. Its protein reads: CASSVQSGELFF.